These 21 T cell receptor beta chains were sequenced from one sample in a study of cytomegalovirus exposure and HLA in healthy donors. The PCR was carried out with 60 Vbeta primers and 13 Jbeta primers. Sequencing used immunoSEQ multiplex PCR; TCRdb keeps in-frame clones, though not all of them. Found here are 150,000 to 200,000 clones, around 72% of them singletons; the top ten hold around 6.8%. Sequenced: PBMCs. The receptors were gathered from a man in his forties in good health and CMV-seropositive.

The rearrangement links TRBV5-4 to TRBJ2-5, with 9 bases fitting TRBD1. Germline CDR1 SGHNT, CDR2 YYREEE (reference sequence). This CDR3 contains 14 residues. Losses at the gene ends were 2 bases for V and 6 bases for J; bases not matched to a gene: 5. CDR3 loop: CASSFGQGRQTQYF. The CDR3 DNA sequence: TGTGCCAGCAGCTTTGGACAGGGGAGGCAGACCCAGTACTTC. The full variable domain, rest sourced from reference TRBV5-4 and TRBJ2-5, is ETGVTQSPTHLIKTRGQQVTLRCSSQSGHNTVSWYQQALGQGPQFIFQYYREEENGRGNFPPRFSGLQFPNYSSELNVNALELDDSALYLCASSFGQGRQTQYFGPGTRLLVL.

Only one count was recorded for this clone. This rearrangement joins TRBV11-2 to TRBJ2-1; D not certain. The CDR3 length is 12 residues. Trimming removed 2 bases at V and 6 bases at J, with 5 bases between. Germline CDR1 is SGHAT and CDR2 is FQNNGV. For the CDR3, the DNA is TGTGCCAGCAGCTTACCTAGCAATGAGCAGTTCTTC. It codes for CASSLPSNEQFF.

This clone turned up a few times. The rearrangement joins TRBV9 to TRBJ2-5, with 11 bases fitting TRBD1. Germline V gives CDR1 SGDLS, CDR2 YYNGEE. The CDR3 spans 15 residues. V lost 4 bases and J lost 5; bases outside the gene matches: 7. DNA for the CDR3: TGTGCCAGCAGCACCCGGACAGGGGGCATGGAGACCCAGTACTTC. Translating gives CASSTRTGGMETQYF.

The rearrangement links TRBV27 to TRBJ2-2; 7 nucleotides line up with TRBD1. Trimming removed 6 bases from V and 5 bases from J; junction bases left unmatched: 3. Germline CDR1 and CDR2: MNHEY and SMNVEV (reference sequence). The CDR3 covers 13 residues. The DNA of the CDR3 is TGTGCCAGCAGCCCGACAGGGACCGGGGAGCTGTTTTTT. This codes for CASSPTGTGELFF.

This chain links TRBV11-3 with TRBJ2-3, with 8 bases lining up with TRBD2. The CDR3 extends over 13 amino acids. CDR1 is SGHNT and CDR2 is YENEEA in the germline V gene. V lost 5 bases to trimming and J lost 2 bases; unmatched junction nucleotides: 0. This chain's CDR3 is CASSGLATDTQYF. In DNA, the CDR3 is TGTGCCAGCAGCGGACTAGCCACAGATACGCAGTATTTT.

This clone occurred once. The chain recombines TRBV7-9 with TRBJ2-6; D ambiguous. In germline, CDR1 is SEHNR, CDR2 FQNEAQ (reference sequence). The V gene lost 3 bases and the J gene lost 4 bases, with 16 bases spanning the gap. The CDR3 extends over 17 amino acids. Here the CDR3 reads CASSLGPPATGANVLTF. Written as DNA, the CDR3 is TGTGCCAGCAGCTTGGGCCCTCCAGCCACCGGGGCCAACGTCCTGACTTTC.

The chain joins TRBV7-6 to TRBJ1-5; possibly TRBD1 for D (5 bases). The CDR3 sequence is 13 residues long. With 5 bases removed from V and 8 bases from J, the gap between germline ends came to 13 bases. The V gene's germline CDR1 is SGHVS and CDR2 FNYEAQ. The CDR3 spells CASSPRDSEPQHF. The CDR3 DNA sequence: TGTGCCAGCAGCCCCAGGGACTCGGAGCCCCAGCATTTT.

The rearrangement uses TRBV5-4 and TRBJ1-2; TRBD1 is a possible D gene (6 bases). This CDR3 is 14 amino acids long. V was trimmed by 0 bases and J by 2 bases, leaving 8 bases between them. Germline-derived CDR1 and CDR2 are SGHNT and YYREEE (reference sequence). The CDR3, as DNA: TGTGCCAGCAGCTTGGTTGGACAGAACTATGGCTACACCTTC. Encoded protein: CASSLVGQNYGYTF.

The CDR3 DNA is TGTGCCAGCGGCCGGACTAGCTACGAGCAGTACTTC. As protein: CASGRTSYEQYF. The chain has TRBV28 and TRBJ2-7; 7 bases match TRBD2. This CDR3 is built from 12 residues. Germline V gene lookup returns CDR1 MDHEN and CDR2 SYDVKM. V lost 8 bases to trimming and J lost 3 bases; unmatched junction nucleotides: 4. The full variable domain, its missing parts supplied by reference TRBV28 and TRBJ2-7, is DVKVTQSSRYLVKRTGEKVFLECVQDMDHENMFWYRQDPGLGLRLIYFSYDVKMKEKGDIPEGYSVSREKKERFSLILESASTNQTSMYLCASGRTSYEQYFGPGTRLTVT.

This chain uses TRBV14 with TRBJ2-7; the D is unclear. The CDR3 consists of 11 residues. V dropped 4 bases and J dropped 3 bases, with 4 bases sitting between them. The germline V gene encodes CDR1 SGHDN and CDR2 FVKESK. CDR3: CASSPGYEQYF. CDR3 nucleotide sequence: TGTGCCAGCAGCCCCGGCTACGAGCAGTACTTC. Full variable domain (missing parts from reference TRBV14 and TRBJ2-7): EAGVTQFPSHSVIEKGQTVTLRCDPISGHDNLYWYRRVMGKEIKFLLHFVKESKQDESGMPNNRFLAERTGGTYSTLKVQPAELEDSGVYFCASSPGYEQYFGPGTRLTVT.

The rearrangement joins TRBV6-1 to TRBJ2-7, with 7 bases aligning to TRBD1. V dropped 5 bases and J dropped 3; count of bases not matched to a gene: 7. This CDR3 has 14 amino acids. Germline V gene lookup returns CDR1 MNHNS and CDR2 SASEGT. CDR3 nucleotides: TGTGCCAGCAGTAGGCAGGGGGTTTACTACGAGCAGTACTTC. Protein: CASSRQGVYYEQYF.

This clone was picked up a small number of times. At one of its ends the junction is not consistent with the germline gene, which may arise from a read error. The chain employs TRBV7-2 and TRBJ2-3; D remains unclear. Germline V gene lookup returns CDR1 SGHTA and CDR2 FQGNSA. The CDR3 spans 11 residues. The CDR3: CASSLDAGRHF. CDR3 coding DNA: TGTGCCAGCAGCTTAGATGCCGGTCGCCATTTT.

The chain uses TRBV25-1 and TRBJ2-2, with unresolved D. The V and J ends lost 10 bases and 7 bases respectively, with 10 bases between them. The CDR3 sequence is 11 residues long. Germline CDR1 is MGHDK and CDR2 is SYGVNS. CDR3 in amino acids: CATRRSGELFF. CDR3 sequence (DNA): TGTGCCACCAGACGTAGCGGGGAGCTGTTTTTT.

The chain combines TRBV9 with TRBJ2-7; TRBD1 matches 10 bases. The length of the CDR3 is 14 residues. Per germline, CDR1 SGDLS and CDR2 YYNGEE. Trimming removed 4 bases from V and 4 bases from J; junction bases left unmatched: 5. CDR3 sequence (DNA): TGTGCCAGCAGCACCTGGGACAGGGGTTACGAGCAGTACTTC. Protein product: CASSTWDRGYEQYF.

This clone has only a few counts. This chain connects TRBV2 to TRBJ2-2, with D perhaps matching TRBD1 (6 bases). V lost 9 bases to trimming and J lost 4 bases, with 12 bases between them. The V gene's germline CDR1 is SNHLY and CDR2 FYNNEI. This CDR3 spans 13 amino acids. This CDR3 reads CARGGTTTGELFF. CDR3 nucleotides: TGTGCCAGAGGGGGAACCACCACCGGGGAGCTGTTTTTT.

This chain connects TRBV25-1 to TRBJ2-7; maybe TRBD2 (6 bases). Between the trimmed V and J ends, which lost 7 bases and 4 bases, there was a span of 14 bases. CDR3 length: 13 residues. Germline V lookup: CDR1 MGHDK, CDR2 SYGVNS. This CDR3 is CASTGGRNYEQYF. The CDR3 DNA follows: TGTGCCAGCACCGGGGGACGGAATTACGAGCAGTACTTC.

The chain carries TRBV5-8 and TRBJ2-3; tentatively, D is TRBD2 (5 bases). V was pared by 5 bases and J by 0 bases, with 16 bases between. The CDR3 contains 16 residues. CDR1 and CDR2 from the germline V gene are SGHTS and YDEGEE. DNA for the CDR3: TGTGCCAGCAGTCACCGGACTCGGCCTAGCACAGATACGCAGTATTTT. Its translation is CASSHRTRPSTDTQYF.

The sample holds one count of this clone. The CDR3: CASSKGGEDNYGYTF. In DNA form, the CDR3 reads TGTGCCAGCAGTAAAGGGGGGGAGGACAACTATGGCTACACCTTC. The rearrangement joins TRBV2 to TRBJ1-2; a possible D gene is TRBD1 (6 bases). This CDR3 region has 15 residues. Germline loops: CDR1 SNHLY, CDR2 FYNNEI. V was pared by 5 bases and J by 2 bases, with 15 bases between.

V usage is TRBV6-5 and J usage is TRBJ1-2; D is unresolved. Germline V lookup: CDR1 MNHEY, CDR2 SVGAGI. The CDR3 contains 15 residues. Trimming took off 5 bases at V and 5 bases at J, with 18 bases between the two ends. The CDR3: CASSQTGMAPYGYTF. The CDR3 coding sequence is TGTGCCAGCAGTCAAACCGGGATGGCCCCTTATGGCTACACCTTC.

The CDR3: CAWSVGEDGYTF. The CDR3 DNA reads as TGTGCCTGGAGTGTAGGGGAGGATGGCTACACCTTC. The gene calls are TRBV30 and TRBJ1-2, with D perhaps TRBD1 (5 bases). Trimming stripped 0 bases from V and 6 bases from J, with 8 bases between. CDR3 size: 12 residues. Per germline, CDR1 GTSNPN and CDR2 SVGIG (reference sequence).

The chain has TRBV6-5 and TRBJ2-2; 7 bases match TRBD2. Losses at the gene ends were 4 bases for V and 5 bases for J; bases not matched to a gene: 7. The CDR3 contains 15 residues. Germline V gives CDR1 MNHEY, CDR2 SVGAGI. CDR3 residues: CASSWAGVQTGELFF. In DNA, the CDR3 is TGTGCCAGCAGTTGGGCGGGGGTCCAAACCGGGGAGCTGTTTTTT.